A single sample is the source of the 10 T cell receptor beta chains below, sequenced in a study of T cells in Graves' hyperthyroidism and ophthalmopathy. RNA transcripts were the template for amplifying TCR beta CDR3 regions. In the first-round RT-PCR of the TCR CDR3, the HTBI primer set was used. TCRdb independently ran MiXCR on the multiplex PCR reads; one entry per CDR3 protein. Seen here are approximately 400,000 distinct CDR3 sequences, roughly 20% observed once, and the top ten hold around 40%. Sequenced input: blood. The receptors were gathered from a man between 18 and 35 years old with Graves' ophthalmopathy.

This clonotype was seen only a few times. The V gene is TRBV6-1, the J gene TRBJ2-5; TRBD2 is a possible D gene (6 bases). Trimming left V 6 bases short and J 1 base short, with 15 bases between. There are 15 residues in the CDR3. Germline CDR1 is MNHNS and CDR2 is SASEGT. CDR3 protein: CASSPGTSIQETQYF. The CDR3 coding sequence is TGTGCCAGCAGCCCCGGGACTTCCATCCAAGAGACCCAGTACTTC.

This clonotype was picked up many times. This rearrangement joins TRBV5-1 to TRBJ1-1, with a possible D match to TRBD1 (5 bases). The CDR3 extends over 16 amino acids. V was cut by 4 bases and J by 0 bases, with 16 bases left in between. Germline CDR1 reads SGHRS; CDR2 reads YFSETQ. CDR3: CASSPTQGSVNTEAFF. The CDR3 nucleotides are TGCGCCAGCAGCCCAACCCAGGGTTCTGTGAACACTGAAGCTTTCTTT.

This sequence joins TRBV20-1 and TRBJ2-3; 7 bases match TRBD2. Germline V CDR1 and CDR2: DFQATT, SNEGSKA (reference sequence). V dropped 4 bases and J dropped 0; count of bases not matched to a gene: 7. The CDR3 sequence is 15 residues long. CDR3 in amino acids: CSAKTTSASTDTQYF. The CDR3 DNA sequence: TGCAGTGCTAAGACTACTAGCGCTAGCACAGATACGCAGTATTTT.

This clonotype was detected many times. This sequence joins TRBV7-2 and TRBJ2-1; D may match TRBD1 or TRBD2 (5 bases each). Trimming removed 2 bases at V and 8 bases at J, with 10 bases between. Germline V gene lookup returns CDR1 SGHTA and CDR2 FQGNSA. This CDR3 spans 13 amino acids. The CDR3 region has the DNA TGTGCCAGCAGCTTAAACAGAGGGGATGAGCAGTTCTTC. It yields the protein CASSLNRGDEQFF.

The rearrangement links TRBV6-6 to TRBJ2-1; D call uncertain. Trimming removed 8 bases at V and 12 bases at J, with 5 bases between. Germline V gives CDR1 MNHNY, CDR2 SVGAGI (reference sequence). This CDR3 is 8 amino acids long. CDR3 loop: CASGSQFF. For the CDR3, the DNA is TGTGCCAGCGGATCGCAGTTCTTC.

This clonotype was counted only a few times. The chain uses TRBV7-6 and TRBJ1-6, with a tentative D call TRBD1 (6 bases). The CDR3 runs to 14 residues. Germline CDR1 reads SGHVS; CDR2 reads FNYEAQ. The V and J ends lost 5 bases and 8 bases respectively, with 13 bases between them. For the CDR3, the DNA is TGTGCCAGCAGCGACCGGGACACTCATTCACCCCTCCACTTT. Translation gives CASSDRDTHSPLHF.

In this sample, this clonotype turned up many times. V gene TRBV12-3 or TRBV12-4 combines with J gene TRBJ1-2; TRBD1 aligns across 11 bases. The CDR3 is made up of 17 amino acids. Trimming cost V 4 bases and J 2 bases; bases outside gene matches: 9. CDR3 DNA: TGTGCCAGCAGTTCATGGACAGGGGGCCTTACGAACTATGGCTACACCTTC. It is translated as CASSSWTGGLTNYGYTF.

The rearrangement uses TRBV15 and TRBJ1-2, with 8 bases identical to TRBD1. The CDR3 has 15 residues. Trimming removed 0 bases from V and 7 bases from J; junction bases left unmatched: 7. The germline V gene encodes CDR1 LNHNV and CDR2 YYDKDF (reference sequence). CDR3 sequence reads: CATSRDRAGGSGYTF. The CDR3 nucleotides read TGTGCCACCAGCAGAGATCGGGCAGGGGGCAGTGGCTACACCTTC.

This clonotype was counted a few times. This chain connects TRBV6-4 to TRBJ2-2; 7 bases fit TRBD2. The trim removed 0 bases at V and 4 bases at J, leaving 2 bases unmatched. The CDR3 runs 15 residues. The germline gives CDR1 MRHNA, CDR2 SNTAGT. The CDR3: CASSDSPGGTGELFF. CDR3 coding DNA: TGTGCCAGCAGTGACTCGCCGGGAGGCACCGGGGAGCTGTTTTTT.

Note on this clonotype: This may be a read error, as it is one base from a much larger clone. The V and J genes are TRBV3-1 and TRBJ2-5, with TRBD2 identical over 8 bases. V was clipped by 4 bases and J by 0 bases; unmatched bases: 4. From germline, CDR1 is LGHDT and CDR2 YNNKEL (reference sequence). The CDR3 length is 15 residues. The CDR3 region has the DNA TGTGCCAGCAGCCCCAATAGCGGGGACCAAGAGACCCAGTACTTC. Its protein is CASSPNSGDQETQYF.